A single sample gave rise to the 9 T cell receptor beta chains below, sequenced in a study of radiation and T cells in renal cell carcinoma (TCRdb year 2020). Library method: the immunoSEQ multiplex PCR assay. What TCRdb holds here is the immuneACCESS table cut down to in-frame rearrangements. Part of the clones is not present; checked against another copy, under half of the missing clones reflect an unresolved V gene, and the others are unexplained. Present in this sample are roughly 120,000 clones, approximately 82% of which were seen just once. The ten largest clones add up to under 4% of the sample. The sample's time point label is to be understood as: baseline pretreatment blood. The sample's treatment or condition label, in plain terms: 15 Gy SBRT to primary tumor, nephrectomy 4 weeks later. This material consisted of blood, taken from a patient whose treatment included radiotherapy and nephrectomy. The receptor set was obtained from a woman aged 55 to 70 with renal cell carcinoma.

The V and J genes are TRBV15 and TRBJ2-7; 7 bases line up with TRBD1. Germline V gene data show CDR1 as LNHNV and CDR2 as YYDKDF (reference sequence). The CDR3 runs 14 residues. J was trimmed by 3 bases and V by 0 bases; bases with no gene match: 2. CDR3 in DNA: TGTGCCACCAGCAGAGATAGGACAGGCTACGAGCAGTACTTC. Protein sequence: CATSRDRTGYEQYF.

The V call is TRBV6-6, the J call TRBJ2-7; either TRBD1 or TRBD2 may supply D (5 bases each). The CDR3 runs to 15 residues. Trimming removed 6 bases from V and 2 bases from J, with 17 bases in between. The germline V gene encodes CDR1 MNHNY and CDR2 SVGAGI (reference sequence). CDR3 in amino acids: CASRESGTPTYEQYF. In nucleotides, the CDR3 is TGTGCCAGCAGGGAATCTGGGACGCCAACCTACGAGCAGTACTTC.

J is TRBJ2-7 and V is TRBV13, with D possibly TRBD2 on 6 matching bases. The germline V gene has CDR1 PRHDT and CDR2 FYEKMQ (reference sequence). This CDR3 has 16 residues. The ends were cut back, 1 base at V and 3 bases at J, with 16 bases in the middle. For the CDR3, the DNA is TGTGCCAGCAGCTTAGTTCGTGGAGGGATAAGCTACGAGCAGTACTTC. This gives the protein CASSLVRGGISYEQYF.

The chain joins TRBV28 to TRBJ1-2; D gene unclear. Germline V lookup: CDR1 MDHEN, CDR2 SYDVKM. Trimming removed 8 bases from V and 5 bases from J, with 12 bases in between. There are 12 residues in the CDR3. The CDR3 sequence is CASHDRIYGYTF. For the CDR3, the DNA is TGTGCCAGCCACGATCGGATTTATGGCTACACCTTC.

The rearrangement joins TRBV2 to TRBJ1-2; a possible D gene is TRBD1 (5 bases). CDR1 is SNHLY and CDR2 is FYNNEI in the germline V gene. This CDR3 is 16 amino acids long. Between the trimmed V and J ends, which lost 0 bases and 4 bases, there was a span of 15 bases. Written as DNA, the CDR3 is TGTGCCAGCAGTGAAGCGCAACCGAGCGGGGGCTATGGCTACACCTTC. It is translated as CASSEAQPSGGYGYTF.

This chain links TRBV11-2 with TRBJ1-6; no clear D gene. The germline V gene encodes CDR1 SGHAT and CDR2 FQNNGV. The V gene lost 1 base and the J gene lost 7 bases, with 5 bases spanning the gap. This CDR3 region has 13 residues. The CDR3 protein is CASSLVQNSPLHF. CDR3 DNA: TGTGCCAGCAGCTTAGTACAGAATTCACCCCTCCACTTT.

The chain uses TRBV28 and TRBJ2-7, with TRBD1 identical over 9 bases. Germline V CDR1 and CDR2: MDHEN, SYDVKM. With V trimmed by 6 bases and J by 4 bases, 10 bases remained unmatched. The CDR3 has 15 residues. DNA for the CDR3: TGTGCCAGCAGAACACAGACAGGGGGGGCTTACGAGCAGTACTTC. Amino acid sequence: CASRTQTGGAYEQYF.

The gene calls are TRBV19 and TRBJ2-2, with 7 bases identical to TRBD1. The trim removed 3 bases at V and 1 base at J, leaving 2 bases unmatched. CDR3 length equals 15 residues. Germline CDR1 LNHDA, CDR2 SQIVND (reference sequence). The CDR3 protein is CASSIRQGNTGELFF. CDR3 DNA: TGTGCCAGTAGTATCCGACAGGGGAACACCGGGGAGCTGTTTTTT.

The chain carries TRBV19 and TRBJ1-2; TRBD1 matches at 10 bases. Germline CDR1 reads LNHDA; CDR2 reads SQIVND (reference sequence). Trimming took 3 bases from V and 8 from J; bases not matched to a gene: 3. There are 13 residues in the CDR3. CDR3 amino acids: CASSIDRGHGYTF. CDR3 sequence (DNA): TGTGCCAGTAGTATTGACAGGGGGCACGGCTACACCTTC.